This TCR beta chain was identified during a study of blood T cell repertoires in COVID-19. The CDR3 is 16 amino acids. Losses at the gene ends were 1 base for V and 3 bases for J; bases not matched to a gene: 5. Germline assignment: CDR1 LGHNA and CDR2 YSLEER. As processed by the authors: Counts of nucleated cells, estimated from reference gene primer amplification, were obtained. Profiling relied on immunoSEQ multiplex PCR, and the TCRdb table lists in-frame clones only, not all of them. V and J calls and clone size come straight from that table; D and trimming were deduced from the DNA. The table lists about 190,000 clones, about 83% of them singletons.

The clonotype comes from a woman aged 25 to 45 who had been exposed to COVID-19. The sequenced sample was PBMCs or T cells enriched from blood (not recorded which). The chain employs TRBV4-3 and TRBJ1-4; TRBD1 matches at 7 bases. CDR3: CASSQVLGQANEKLFF. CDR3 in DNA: TGCGCCAGCAGCCAAGTTTTAGGACAGGCTAATGAAAAACTGTTTTTT.